The clone carrying this TCR beta chain has just one count. Its antigen is undetermined. The record originates from a study of shared clonotypes between healthy human individuals. On the study more broadly: CD4 naive cells filled three plates per donor, CD4 memory three, CD8 naive two and CD8 memory one.

The naive CD8 fraction comprised CD45RO-negative cells positively selected for CCR7 and excluded terminally differentiated effector memory CD45RA+ cells. Donors comprised healthy HIV-negative adults lacking recent acute infections or vaccinations. Produced via immunoSEQ multiplex PCR; TCRdb's table is partial and in-frame only. The data contain over 2 million clones, around 96% of them seen just once; the ten biggest clones take up more than 0.95%. The CDR3 contains 15 residues. V dropped 1 base and J dropped 5 bases, with 14 bases sitting between them. Looked up from germline, CDR1 is SEHNR and CDR2 is FQNEAQ (reference sequence). Overall study results and limits: Clonotype sharing among donors, it was expected, would be affected by sequencing depth. Naive subsets tended to show greater estimated richness than memory subsets.

V gene TRBV7-9 combines with J gene TRBJ1-2; D gene ambiguous. The specimen was naive CD8+ T cells sorted from blood. The TCR was taken from a young man in good health. CDR3 loop: CASSLDGPSEYGYTF. In DNA form, the CDR3 reads TGTGCCAGCAGCTTAGATGGCCCATCGGAATATGGCTACACCTTC.